This entry concerns a single T cell receptor beta chain. The entry originates in a study of blood T cell repertoires in COVID-19. Libraries were prepared by immunoSEQ multiplex PCR; TCRdb keeps only in-frame clonotypes and omits some of them. This table has tens of thousands of clones, just over 85% appearing once. The CDR3 loop spans 14 amino acids. After removal of 5 bases from V and 2 bases from J, the junction contained 3 bases not matched to a gene. CDR1 is SGHTA, CDR2 FQGNSA, per germline. The source material was peripheral blood. The gene calls are TRBV7-2 and TRBJ2-7, with 10 bases fitting TRBD2. This TCR was recovered from a man aged 65 to 85 with active or convalescent COVID-19. CDR3 amino acids: CASSTSGAPYEQYF. In DNA, the CDR3 is TGTGCCAGCAGCACTAGCGGGGCACCCTACGAGCAGTACTTC.